This T cell receptor (beta chain) comes out of a study of CD8+ T cells in alopecia areata. Study findings and constraints: Alopecia totalis/universalis scalp especially showed more expanded CD8+ clones than normal scalp.

cDNA serving as the sequencing template came from extracted, reverse transcribed RNA. Some clones are missing from TCRdb's copy, which holds only in-frame ones; the method was immunoSEQ multiplex PCR. The sample records roughly 120,000 clones, roughly 56% being singletons. Treatment specified: oral pan-JAK inhibitor, 5-10 mg twice daily. Collected material from alopecia areata patients comprised lesional scalp punch biopsies and peripheral blood. As to this clone: Antigen unknown.

The V gene end was trimmed by 5 bases and the J gene end by 4 bases; junction bases not matched to a gene: 5. The CDR3 runs to 13 residues. Germline V lookup: CDR1 SGDLS, CDR2 YYNGEE. The sequence came from a human donor with alopecia areata. V usage is TRBV9 and J usage is TRBJ1-2; 7 bases match TRBD1. Here the sequenced sample was CD4+ T cells sorted from blood, taken at week 24, from a patient treated with tofacitinib. This CDR3 is CASRGTAAYGYTF. CDR3 DNA: TGTGCCAGCAGAGGGACAGCGGCCTATGGCTACACCTTC.